The subject of this entry is one T cell receptor beta chain. Its antigen is undetermined. Clones were read by immunoSEQ multiplex PCR, and TCRdb kept only the in-frame ones, dropping some. Here the sample spans fewer than 40,000 clones, about 69% being singletons. Antigen-specific CD4+ T cells were first expanded with viral peptide pools by the ViraFEST assay and only then sequenced. Having been cultured for roughly 11 days, the cells underwent CD4+ T cell isolation. Convalescent patients had PCR-confirmed SARS-CoV-2 infection between March and December 2020. CDR3 length equals 13 residues. Germline V lookup: CDR1 KGHSH, CDR2 LQKENI. Trimming left V 5 bases short and J 2 bases short, with 8 bases between. This specimen belongs to a study of vaccination effects on CD4 cells after COVID-19.

This TCR derives from a human donor who had a prior SARS-CoV-2 infection. J is TRBJ2-3 and V is TRBV18; D is uncertain. The input for sequencing was CD4+ T cells from PBMCs cultured with a peptide pool, taken before COVID-19 vaccination. The CDR3 protein is CASSLDHTDTQYF. CDR3 nucleotide sequence: TGTGCCAGCTCATTGGACCACACAGATACGCAGTATTTT.